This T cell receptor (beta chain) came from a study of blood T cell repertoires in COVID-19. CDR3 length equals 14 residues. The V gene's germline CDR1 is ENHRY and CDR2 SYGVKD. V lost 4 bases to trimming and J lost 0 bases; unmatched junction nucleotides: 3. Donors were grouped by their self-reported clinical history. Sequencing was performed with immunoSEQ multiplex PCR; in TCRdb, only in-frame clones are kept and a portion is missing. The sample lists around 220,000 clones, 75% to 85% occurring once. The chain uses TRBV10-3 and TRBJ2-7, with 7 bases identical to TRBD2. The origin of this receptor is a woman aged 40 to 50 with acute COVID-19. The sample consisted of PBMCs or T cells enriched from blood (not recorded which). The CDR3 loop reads CAISASGFSYEQYF. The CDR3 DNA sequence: TGTGCCATCAGTGCTAGCGGATTCTCCTACGAGCAGTACTTC.